This T cell receptor beta chain stems from a study of blood T cell repertoires in COVID-19 (dated by TCRdb to 2018 to 2021). Background on the whole study: Samples from collaborators originated in the United States, Italy and Spain and spanned both the acute and convalescent phases of COVID-19. The material from the prospective study consisted of cDNA or gDNA derived from T cells, B-cell-depleted T cells, or PBMCs. Subjects who had been exposed to COVID-19, were actively infected with it, or had recovered from it provided the deeply sampled blood TCRbeta repertoires that made up the dataset. The repertoires were released in a freely available public database intended as a resource for research on the immune response to SARS-CoV-2. Samples were obtained from the ongoing ImmuneRACE study (first 160 participants) and from 1,000 to 1,500 subjects provided by 6 global collaborators. A de-identified subject ID, COVID-19 status, age in years and sex were almost always included in the sample metadata. Where available, HLA class I and class II types were taken from metadata supplied by the sample provider and were not determined by assay-based typing. The research as a whole found: Clinical and demographic metadata were provided uncurated, with the amount varying by source and participant.

CDR1 and CDR2, per the germline V gene (reference sequence), are MNHEY and SMNVEV. The CDR3 sequence holds 12 residues, the cysteine and phenylalanine included. The read is trimmed to its CDR3 DNA, 36 bases read in frame from base 1. Here V drops 5 bases and J drops 7 bases, and the junction holds 4 bases not matched to any gene. This clone showed up just once. This receptor's antigen is unknown. Per-base qualities were not stored, and no clone one base away is much larger. TCRbeta CDR3 regions were amplified from genomic DNA by means of the immunoSEQ Assay, a bias-controlled multiplex PCR. The authors' analysis ran thus. The number of nucleated cells in each sample was estimated from the amplification of reference gene primers within the assay. To quantify the absolute abundance of each unique TCRbeta CDR3 rearrangement, sequence reads were collapsed and filtered. For each sample, productive Simpson clonality was calculated as the square root of Simpson's diversity index across productive rearrangements. TCRdb's version of the immuneACCESS table is confined to in-frame rearrangements and falls short of the full clone set. An unresolved V gene accounts for under half of the shortfall where checked; the remainder is of unknown origin. For V, J and clone size, that table is used; D and trimming come from the DNA. The sample table contains 30,000 or so clones; only one count was recorded for roughly four fifths of them. The ten top clones hold roughly two fifths of the sample.

Collaborating institutions collected whole blood in K2EDTA tubes following their own protocols. For TCRbeta analysis, collaborators shipped samples as frozen whole blood, isolated PBMCs, or DNA extracted from either of those sample types. The receptor comes from a man at least 80 years old with active or convalescent COVID-19. The sequence is built from TRBV27 and TRBJ1-1; 7 bases in the junction line up with TRBD1. The sample taken for sequencing was peripheral blood. The nucleotide sequence reads TGTGCCAGCAGTAAACAGGGGCTTGAAGCTTTCTTT. This yields the protein CASSKQGLEAFF.